The 25 T cell receptor beta chains below were found in one sample sequenced in a study of T cell changes during pregnancy in multiple sclerosis. Sequencing was performed with immunoSEQ multiplex PCR; in TCRdb, only in-frame clones are kept and a portion is missing. The sample has about 110,000 clones; roughly 90% are singletons. The sequencing here drew on peripheral blood, taken after pregnancy. These receptor sequences come from a female donor with multiple sclerosis, enrolled in a pregnancy study.

This chain joins TRBV9 and TRBJ1-1; no clear D. Trimming pared 0 bases from V and 2 bases from J, leaving 8 bases between. Germline lookup yields CDR1 SGDLS and CDR2 YYNGEE. This CDR3 spans 14 amino acids. CDR3 amino acids: CASSVGSGNTEAFF. For the CDR3, the DNA is TGTGCCAGCAGCGTAGGGTCAGGCAACACTGAAGCTTTCTTT.

The chain joins TRBV6-1 to TRBJ2-5, with 7 bases matching TRBD2. The germline V gene has CDR1 MNHNS and CDR2 SASEGT. The CDR3 sequence is 16 residues long. The V segment lost 2 bases and the J segment 2 bases; nucleotides outside the gene matches: 8. The CDR3 reads CASSELRLAEQETQYF. In DNA, the CDR3 is TGTGCCAGCAGTGAACTGCGGCTAGCGGAGCAAGAGACCCAGTACTTC.

The chain joins TRBV5-1 to TRBJ2-3; D possibly corresponds to TRBD1 (8 bases). Germline V CDR1 and CDR2: SGHRS, YFSETQ. The CDR3 sequence is 15 residues long. Deletions cut 0 bases from V and 3 bases from J, with 11 bases between. In DNA form, the CDR3 reads TGCGCCAGCAGCTTGGACAGGGGGGGGACAGATACGCAGTATTTT. Translating it yields CASSLDRGGTDTQYF.

This chain uses TRBV10-2 with TRBJ1-1; perhaps TRBD1 as D (5 bases). Deletions cut 1 base from V and 7 bases from J, with 10 bases between. Looked up from germline, CDR1 is WSHSY and CDR2 is SAAADI. This CDR3 is built from 13 residues. CDR3 DNA: TGCGCCAGCAGTGAGTTTCAGGGCGGTGAAGCTTTCTTT. This gives the protein CASSEFQGGEAFF.

The V call is TRBV5-4, the J call TRBJ2-2; TRBD1 might be the D (5 bases). Germline V gives CDR1 SGHNT, CDR2 YYREEE (reference sequence). The CDR3 has 15 residues. Trimming removed 2 bases from V and 6 bases from J, with 14 bases in between. Here the CDR3 DNA reads TGTGCCAGCAGCTTAAACGGACAAGTGGCCGGGGAGCTGTTTTTT. Protein sequence: CASSLNGQVAGELFF. The whole variable domain, remainder taken from reference TRBV5-4 and TRBJ2-2, is ETGVTQSPTHLIKTRGQQVTLRCSSQSGHNTVSWYQQALGQGPQFIFQYYREEENGRGNFPPRFSGLQFPNYSSELNVNALELDDSALYLCASSLNGQVAGELFFGEGSRLTVL.

J is TRBJ2-7 and V is TRBV4-1; D is perhaps TRBD1 (5 bases). Trimming took off 1 base at V and 0 bases at J, with 7 bases between the two ends. Germline V CDR1 and CDR2: MGHRA, YSYEKL. This CDR3 is built from 14 residues. The CDR3 protein is CASSQGGFSYEQYF. The CDR3 coding sequence is TGCGCCAGCAGCCAAGGGGGCTTCTCCTACGAGCAGTACTTC.

This chain links TRBV19 with TRBJ1-1, with 7 bases lining up with TRBD1. The V gene end was trimmed by 6 bases and the J gene end by 7 bases; junction bases not matched to a gene: 8. The CDR3 covers 13 residues. The V gene's germline CDR1 is LNHDA and CDR2 SQIVND (reference sequence). CDR3 DNA: TGTGCCAGTAGACCAGGGACAGTGGTTGAAGCTTTCTTT. This codes for CASRPGTVVEAFF.

The chain couples TRBV2 to TRBJ1-2, with D possibly matching TRBD1 (5 bases). Between the trimmed V and J ends, which lost 7 bases and 0 bases, there was a span of 18 bases. Germline lookup yields CDR1 SNHLY and CDR2 FYNNEI. The CDR3 sequence is 16 residues long. The CDR3 loop is CASTKTPTGTNYGYTF. CDR3 DNA sequence: TGTGCCAGCACCAAAACCCCAACAGGCACTAACTATGGCTACACCTTC.

This sequence joins TRBV30 and TRBJ1-5; a weak D match, TRBD1 (5 bases). V gave up 5 bases and J gave up 0 bases, with 8 bases separating them. Germline V gene sequence: CDR1 GTSNPN, CDR2 SVGIG (reference sequence). CDR3 length: 13 amino acids. The CDR3 loop is CAWGDSSNQPQHF. CDR3 bases: TGTGCCTGGGGTGACAGTAGCAATCAGCCCCAGCATTTT.

The gene calls are TRBV13 and TRBJ2-1; a possible D gene is TRBD1 (5 bases). This CDR3 spans 12 amino acids. Germline-derived CDR1 and CDR2 are PRHDT and FYEKMQ (reference sequence). V was shortened by 6 bases and J by 5 bases, with 8 bases between the two germline ends. CDR3 sequence: CASRTGNNEQFF. CDR3 bases: TGTGCCAGCAGAACAGGAAACAATGAGCAGTTCTTC.

About this clone itself: At one of its ends the junction is not consistent with the germline gene, which may arise from a read error. The V and J genes are TRBV11-2 and TRBJ1-5; no reliable D call. This CDR3 has 15 residues. Germline V gives CDR1 SGHAT, CDR2 FQNNGV. The CDR3 DNA follows: TGTGCCAGCAGCCTAGACCCCCTACCCAATCAGCCCCAGCATTTT. Translation: CASSLDPLPNQPQHF. Drawing the rest from reference TRBV11-2 and TRBJ1-5, the complete variable domain is EAGVAQSPRYKIIEKRQSVAFWCNPISGHATLYWYQQILGQGPKLLIQFQNNGVVDDSQLPKDRFSAERLKGVDSTLKIQPAKLEDSAVYLCASSLDPLPNQPQHFGDGTRLSIL.

V usage is TRBV14 and J usage is TRBJ1-1; tentatively, D is TRBD1 (6 bases). The V gene's germline CDR1 is SGHDN and CDR2 FVKESK. V lost 4 bases, J lost 6 bases, and 15 bases lay in between. The CDR3 spans 14 residues. The CDR3: CASSRGGGTAEAFF. The CDR3 DNA sequence: TGTGCCAGCAGCCGGGGAGGGGGTACGGCTGAAGCTTTCTTT.

There are a few counts of this clone. This chain links TRBV2 with TRBJ2-5; 7 bases line up with TRBD1. This CDR3 region has 14 residues. CDR1 SNHLY and CDR2 FYNNEI come from the germline V gene. The CDR3 coding sequence is TGTGCGTCAGGGGGTCTGGGGACAATTAAGACCCAGTACTTC. Its protein product is CASGGLGTIKTQYF.

The chain uses TRBV19 and TRBJ2-1; 7 nucleotides line up with TRBD1. CDR3 length: 15 residues. The junction had 5 bases not matched to a gene; V was cut back by 4 bases and J by 2 bases. Germline-derived CDR1 and CDR2 are LNHDA and SQIVND (reference sequence). The CDR3 here is CASSTRDSAYNEQFF. The CDR3, as DNA: TGTGCCAGTAGTACCCGGGACAGCGCCTACAATGAGCAGTTCTTC.

The rearrangement uses TRBV4-2 and TRBJ1-6, with no clear D. This CDR3 is 17 amino acids long. Germline V gene data show CDR1 as LGHNA and CDR2 as YNFKEQ. Trimming took 0 bases from V and 7 from J, leaving 16 bases between them. CDR3 residues: CASSQDIDPRGNSPLHF. CDR3 sequence (DNA): TGTGCCAGCAGCCAAGATATCGACCCCCGAGGAAATTCACCCCTCCACTTT.

This CDR3 is CASSYLQGSANYGYTF. The CDR3 DNA sequence: TGTGCCAGCAGTTACTTACAGGGGTCAGCTAACTATGGCTACACCTTC. The gene calls are TRBV6-5 and TRBJ1-2; 7 bases match TRBD1. Germline V gene sequence: CDR1 MNHEY, CDR2 SVGAGI. Losses at the gene ends were 1 base for V and 0 bases for J; bases not matched to a gene: 5. The CDR3 has 16 amino acids.

The chain couples TRBV5-8 to TRBJ1-5; TRBD1 aligns across 8 bases. Trimming removed 4 bases from V and 2 bases from J; junction bases left unmatched: 2. This CDR3 comprises 14 residues. The germline V gene has CDR1 SGHTS and CDR2 YDEGEE. The CDR3 DNA reads as TGTGCCAGCAGCCAGACAGGGGGCAATCAGCCCCAGCATTTT. Translated: CASSQTGGNQPQHF. Complete variable domain (other parts from reference TRBV5-8 and TRBJ1-5): EAGVTQSPTHLIKTRGQQATLRCSPISGHTSVYWYQQALGLGLQFLLWYDEGEERNRGNFPPRFSGRQFPNYSSELNVNALELEDSALYLCASSQTGGNQPQHFGDGTRLSIL.

This clone occurred a few times. The CDR3 loop is CASSQDGQGGQFF. The DNA for the CDR3 is TGTGCCAGCAGCCAAGACGGGCAGGGGGGGCAGTTCTTC. This chain links TRBV4-2 with TRBJ2-1; tentative D call: TRBD1 (7 bases). V lost 0 bases to trimming and J lost 12 bases, with 12 bases between them. There are 13 residues in the CDR3. The germline CDR1 and CDR2 sequences are LGHNA and YNFKEQ.

This sequence joins TRBV19 and TRBJ2-7; no firm D call. The V gene lost 4 bases and the J gene lost 2 bases, with 6 bases spanning the gap. The CDR3 has 12 amino acids. Germline assignment: CDR1 LNHDA and CDR2 SQIVND (reference sequence). The CDR3 DNA reads as TGTGCCAGTAGTAGCGAGACCTACGAGCAGTACTTC. It is translated as CASSSETYEQYF. The full variable domain, in which reference TRBV19 and TRBJ2-7 provide the parts outside the CDR3, is DGGITQSPKYLFRKEGQNVTLSCEQNLNHDAMYWYRQDPGQGLRLIYYSQIVNDFQKGDIAEGYSVSREKKESFPLTVTSAQKNPTAFYLCASSSETYEQYFGPGTRLTVT.

The chain joins TRBV19 to TRBJ2-5; TRBD2 matches 8 bases. The CDR3 spans 16 residues. With V trimmed by 3 bases and J by 7 bases, 13 bases remained unmatched. The germline gives CDR1 LNHDA, CDR2 SQIVND (reference sequence). The CDR3 loop reads CASSITGGGPDRTQYF. The CDR3 region has the DNA TGTGCCAGTAGTATCACCGGGGGGGGGCCCGATCGGACCCAGTACTTC.

The chain's CDR3 is CASSDIQETQYF. CDR3 bases: TGTGCCTCCTCGGACATTCAGGAGACCCAGTACTTC. The genes are TRBV7-2 and TRBJ2-5, with D tentatively TRBD1 (5 bases). Germline CDR1 SGHTA, CDR2 FQGNSA. V gave up 11 bases and J gave up 5 bases, with 15 bases separating them. This CDR3 is 12 amino acids long.

The gene calls are TRBV29-1 and TRBJ2-2; 8 bases fit TRBD2. The ends lost 7 bases at V and 1 base at J; junction bases unmatched: 5. Germline V gives CDR1 SQVTM, CDR2 ANQGSEA. The CDR3 is made up of 14 amino acids. CDR3 amino acids: CSGVAGQNTGELFF. CDR3 coding DNA: TGCAGCGGTGTAGCGGGGCAGAACACCGGGGAGCTGTTTTTT.

V and J are TRBV4-1 and TRBJ2-2; no clear D gene. In germline, CDR1 is MGHRA, CDR2 YSYEKL. This CDR3 region has 13 residues. The V end lost 2 bases, the J end lost 1 base, and 2 bases lay between the germline ends. The CDR3 reads CASSQRNTGELFF. The CDR3 DNA reads TGCGCCAGCAGCCAACGGAACACCGGGGAGCTGTTTTTT.

CDR3 amino acids: CASVDLRGQLGNEQFF. The CDR3 DNA reads TGTGCCAGCGTAGATTTGAGGGGGCAGTTGGGGAATGAGCAGTTCTTC. This sequence joins TRBV2 and TRBJ2-1; 7 bases are shared with TRBD1. The J segment lost 7 bases and the V segment lost 8 bases, leaving 17 bases of the junction unmatched. Germline CDR1 reads SNHLY; CDR2 reads FYNNEI. CDR3 length: 16 amino acids.

V usage is TRBV5-6 and J usage is TRBJ1-1; D unclear. Looked up from germline, CDR1 is SGHDT and CDR2 is YYEEEE. The CDR3 is 13 residues long. The V end lost 4 bases, the J end lost 0 bases, and 7 bases lay between the germline ends. CDR3 sequence (DNA): TGTGCCAGCAGCGCAACTATGAACACTGAAGCTTTCTTT. Translating gives CASSATMNTEAFF.